Shown below are 10 T cell receptor beta chains from a single sample sequenced in a study of T cells in Graves' hyperthyroidism and ophthalmopathy. TCR beta CDR3 sequences were amplified from RNA transcripts. The TCR CDR3 was amplified in a first-round RT-PCR using the HTBI primer set. From the multiplex PCR reads, TCRdb called clonotypes with MiXCR, one entry per CDR3 protein. The sample holds approximately 330,000 distinct CDR3 sequences, about 20% seen once. The sample comprised blood. The receptors stem from a woman aged 45-65 years with Graves' hyperthyroidism.

The chain employs TRBV12-3 or TRBV12-4 and TRBJ2-1; D call uncertain. The CDR3 length is 13 residues. Between the trimmed V and J ends, which lost 4 bases and 10 bases, there was a span of 14 bases. The CDR3 region has the DNA TGTGCCAGCAGTTCCTCCATCGGTCCGGAGCAGTTCTTC. This codes for CASSSSIGPEQFF.

This clonotype occurred a few times. The rearrangement links TRBV28 to TRBJ1-4; TRBD1 matches at 9 bases. V gave up 3 bases and J gave up 4 bases; unmatched junction bases: 6. CDR1 is MDHEN and CDR2 is SYDVKM in the germline V gene. The CDR3 is 16 residues long. This CDR3 reads CASSFLGTGSNEKLFF. CDR3 DNA: TGTGCCAGCAGTTTTTTGGGGACAGGGAGTAATGAAAAACTGTTTTTT.

This clonotype has a count of ten or more. The V and J genes are TRBV6-1 and TRBJ1-1; no clear D. There are 13 residues in the CDR3. V was clipped by 5 bases and J by 6 bases, with 13 bases between them. The germline V gene has CDR1 MNHNS and CDR2 SASEGT. This chain's CDR3 is CASSRPGGAEAFF. CDR3 in DNA: TGTGCCAGCAGTAGGCCCGGCGGGGCTGAAGCTTTCTTT.

The chain carries TRBV20-1 and TRBJ1-2; tentatively, D is TRBD1 (5 bases). This CDR3 is built from 16 residues. Germline assignment: CDR1 DFQATT and CDR2 SNEGSKA (reference sequence). Trimming removed 0 bases at V and 8 bases at J, with 22 bases between. The CDR3 is CSARDTAVSGVDGYTF. CDR3 nucleotides: TGCAGTGCTAGAGACACCGCGGTTTCGGGGGTGGACGGCTACACCTTC.

This clonotype was detected many times. The chain has TRBV28 and TRBJ1-2; D gene uncertain. Deletions cut 5 bases from V and 8 bases from J, with 12 bases between. Germline V gives CDR1 MDHEN, CDR2 SYDVKM. The CDR3 is made up of 12 amino acids. In DNA form, the CDR3 reads TGTGCCAGCAGTCTTGACACGGCGGGCTACACCTTC. Translating it yields CASSLDTAGYTF.

This clonotype was seen a few times. The chain carries TRBV14 and TRBJ2-7; D unresolved. CDR1 is SGHDN and CDR2 is FVKESK in the germline V gene. Trimming took off 6 bases at V and 4 bases at J, with 7 bases between the two ends. The CDR3 spans 11 residues. The DNA for the CDR3 is TGTGCCAGCAGACTGGTTTACGAGCAGTACTTC. Amino acid sequence: CASRLVYEQYF.

The chain couples TRBV3-1 to TRBJ1-4; D remains ambiguous. The CDR3 has 15 residues. In germline, CDR1 is LGHDT, CDR2 YNNKEL (reference sequence). Trimming cost V 5 bases and J 7 bases, with 17 bases left between them. The chain's CDR3 is CASSVGSGLREKLFF. The CDR3 region has the DNA TGTGCCAGCAGCGTAGGGTCAGGCCTCCGTGAAAAACTGTTTTTT.

This clonotype occurred a few times. The chain recombines TRBV5-1 with TRBJ2-2, with TRBD1 as a possible D gene (5 bases). Trimming pared 4 bases from V and 5 bases from J, leaving 15 bases between. The CDR3 sequence is 15 residues long. The germline V gene has CDR1 SGHRS and CDR2 YFSETQ. The CDR3 is CASSPTVTRTGELFF. CDR3 bases: TGCGCCAGCAGCCCGACAGTGACCCGAACCGGGGAGCTGTTTTTT.

The V and J genes are TRBV5-1 and TRBJ1-6; D ambiguous. The CDR3 sequence is 15 residues long. The V and J ends lost 4 bases and 4 bases respectively, with 12 bases between them. CDR1 and CDR2 from the germline V gene are SGHRS and YFSETQ. The CDR3 here is CASSLDGTYNSPLHF. The CDR3 DNA follows: TGCGCCAGCAGCCTTGACGGTACTTATAATTCACCCCTCCACTTT.

V is TRBV6-4 and J is TRBJ2-1, with D possibly called TRBD1 or TRBD2 (6 bases each). The CDR3 sequence is 12 residues long. The V gene lost 6 bases and the J gene lost 9 bases, with 12 bases spanning the gap. Germline CDR1 MRHNA, CDR2 SNTAGT. CDR3 region: CASRGGRIEQFF. The CDR3 DNA reads TGTGCCAGCAGGGGGGGCAGGATTGAGCAGTTCTTC.